This TCR beta chain was recovered during a study of blood T cell repertoires in COVID-19. Study in general: Researchers got acute and convalescent COVID-19 samples from the United States, Italy and Spain. Sample material is recorded as cDNA or gDNA derived from T cells, B-cell-depleted T cells, or PBMCs.

With 5 bases clipped from V and 3 bases from J, the junction kept 2 bases outside the gene matches. CDR1 SGHRS and CDR2 YFSETQ come from the germline V gene. CDR3 size: 14 residues. Authors' methods: Counts of nucleated cells, estimated from reference gene primer amplification, were obtained. Clones were read by immunoSEQ multiplex PCR, and TCRdb kept only the in-frame ones, dropping some. V and J calls and clone size are as listed in that table; D and trimming were resolved from the DNA. The profile shows some 200,000 clones, 84% of them singletons. Sequencing was carried out using peripheral blood. This receptor was identified in a man over 45 with active or convalescent COVID-19. The chain is built from TRBV5-1 and TRBJ2-2; TRBD1 aligns across 9 bases. This CDR3 reads CASRGQGYTGELFF. The CDR3, as DNA: TGCGCCAGCAGAGGACAGGGGTACACCGGGGAGCTGTTTTTT.